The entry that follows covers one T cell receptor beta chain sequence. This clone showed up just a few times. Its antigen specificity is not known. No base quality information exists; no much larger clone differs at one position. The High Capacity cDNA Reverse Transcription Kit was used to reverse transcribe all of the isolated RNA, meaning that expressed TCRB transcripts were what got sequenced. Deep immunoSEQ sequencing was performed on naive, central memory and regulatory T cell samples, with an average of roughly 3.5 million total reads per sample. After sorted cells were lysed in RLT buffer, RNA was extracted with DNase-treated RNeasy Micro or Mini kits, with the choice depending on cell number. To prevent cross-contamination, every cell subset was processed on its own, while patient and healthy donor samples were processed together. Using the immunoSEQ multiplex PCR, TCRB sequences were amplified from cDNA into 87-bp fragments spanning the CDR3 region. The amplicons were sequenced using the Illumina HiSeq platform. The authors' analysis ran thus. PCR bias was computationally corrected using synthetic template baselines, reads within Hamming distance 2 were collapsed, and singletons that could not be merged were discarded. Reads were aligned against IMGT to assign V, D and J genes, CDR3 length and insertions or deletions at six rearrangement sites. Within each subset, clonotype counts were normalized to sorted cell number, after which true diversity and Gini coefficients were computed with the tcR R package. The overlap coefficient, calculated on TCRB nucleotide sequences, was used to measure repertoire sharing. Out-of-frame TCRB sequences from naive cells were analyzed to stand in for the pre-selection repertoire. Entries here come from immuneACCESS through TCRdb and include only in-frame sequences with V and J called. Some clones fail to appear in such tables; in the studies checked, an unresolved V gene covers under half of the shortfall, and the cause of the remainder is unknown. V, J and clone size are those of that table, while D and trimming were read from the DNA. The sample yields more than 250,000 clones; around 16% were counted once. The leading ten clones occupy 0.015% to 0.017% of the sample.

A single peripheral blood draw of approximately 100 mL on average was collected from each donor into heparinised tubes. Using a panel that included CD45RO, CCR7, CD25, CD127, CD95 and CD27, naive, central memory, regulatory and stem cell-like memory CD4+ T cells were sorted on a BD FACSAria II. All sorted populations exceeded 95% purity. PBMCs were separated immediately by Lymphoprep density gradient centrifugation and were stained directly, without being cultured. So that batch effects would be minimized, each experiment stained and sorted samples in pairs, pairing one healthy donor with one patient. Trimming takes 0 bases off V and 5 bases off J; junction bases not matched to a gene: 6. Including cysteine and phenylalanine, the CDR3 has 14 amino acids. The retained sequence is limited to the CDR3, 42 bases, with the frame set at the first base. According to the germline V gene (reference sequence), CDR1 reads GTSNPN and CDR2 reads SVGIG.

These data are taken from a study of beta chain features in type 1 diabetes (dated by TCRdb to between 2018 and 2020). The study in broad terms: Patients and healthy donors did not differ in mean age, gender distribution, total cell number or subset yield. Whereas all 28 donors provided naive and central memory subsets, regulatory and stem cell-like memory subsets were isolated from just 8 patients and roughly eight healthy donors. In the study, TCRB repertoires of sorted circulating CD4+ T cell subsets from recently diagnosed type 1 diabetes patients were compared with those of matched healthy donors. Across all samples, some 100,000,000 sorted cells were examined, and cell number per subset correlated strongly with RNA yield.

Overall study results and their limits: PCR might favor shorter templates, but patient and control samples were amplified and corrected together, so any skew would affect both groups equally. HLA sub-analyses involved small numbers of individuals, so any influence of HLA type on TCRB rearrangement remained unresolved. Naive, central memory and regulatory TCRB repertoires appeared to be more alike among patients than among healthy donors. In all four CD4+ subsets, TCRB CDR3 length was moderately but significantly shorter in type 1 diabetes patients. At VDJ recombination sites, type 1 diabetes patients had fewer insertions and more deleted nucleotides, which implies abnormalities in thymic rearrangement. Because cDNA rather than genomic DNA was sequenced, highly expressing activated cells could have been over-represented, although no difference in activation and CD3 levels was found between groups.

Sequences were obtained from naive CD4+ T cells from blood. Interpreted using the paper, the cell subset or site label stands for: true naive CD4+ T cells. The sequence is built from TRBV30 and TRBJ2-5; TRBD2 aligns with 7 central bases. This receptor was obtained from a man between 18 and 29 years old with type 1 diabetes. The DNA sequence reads TGTGCCTGGAGTGTGGGAGGGGCCGGGGAGACCCAGTACTTC. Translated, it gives CAWSVGGAGETQYF.